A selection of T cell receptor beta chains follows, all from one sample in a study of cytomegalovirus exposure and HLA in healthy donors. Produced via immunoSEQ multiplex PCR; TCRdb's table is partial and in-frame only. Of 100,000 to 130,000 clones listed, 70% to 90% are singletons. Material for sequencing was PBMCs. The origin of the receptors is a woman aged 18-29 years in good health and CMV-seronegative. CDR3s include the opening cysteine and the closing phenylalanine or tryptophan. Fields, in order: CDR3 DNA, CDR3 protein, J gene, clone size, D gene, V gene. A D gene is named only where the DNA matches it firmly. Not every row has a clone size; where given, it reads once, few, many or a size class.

DNA: TGTGCCAGCAGTCCCCGTTACAGGGGTGAAAAAGCTGAAGCTTTCTTT
CDR3: CASSPRYRGEKAEAFF
J: TRBJ1-1
size: -
D: TRBD1
V: TRBV27

DNA: TGTGCCAGCAGCCCGACAGTTCTGAACACTGAAGCTTTCTTT
CDR3: CASSPTVLNTEAFF
J: TRBJ1-1
size: -
D: -
V: TRBV28

DNA: TGCAGCGCCAACGGGGTTAGGGCAGATACGCAGTATTTT
CDR3: CSANGVRADTQYF
J: TRBJ2-3
size: -
D: -
V: TRBV29-1

DNA: TGTGCCAGCGCCGACAGTAGCTCCTACGAGCAGTACTTC
CDR3: CASADSSSYEQYF
J: TRBJ2-7
size: -
D: -
V: TRBV28

DNA: TGTGCCAGCAGTGGAGGGCCCAATGAGCAGTTCTTC
CDR3: CASSGGPNEQFF
J: TRBJ2-1
size: -
D: -
V: TRBV28

DNA: TGTGCCAGCAGCGGTGGGGGGAGCGTTTCCATCTATGGCTACACCTTC
CDR3: CASSGGGSVSIYGYTF
J: TRBJ1-2
size: -
D: -
V: TRBV9

DNA: TGCGCCAGCAGCCAAGAGTTTGAGTTTAACTCTGGAAACACCATATATTTT
CDR3: CASSQEFEFNSGNTIYF
J: TRBJ1-3
size: -
D: -
V: TRBV4-1

DNA: TGTGCCAGCACCCATGGGCAGGAGAACACCGGGGAGCTGTTTTTT
CDR3: CASTHGQENTGELFF
J: TRBJ2-2
size: -
D: -
V: TRBV5-4

DNA: TGTGCCAGCAGCTTCCCCTCCCCCGACACTGAAGCTTTCTTT
CDR3: CASSFPSPDTEAFF
J: TRBJ1-1
size: many
D: -
V: TRBV5-8

DNA: TGCGCCAGCAGCTTGGGCTCGGGTGACGGAGAGACCCAGTACTTC
CDR3: CASSLGSGDGETQYF
J: TRBJ2-5
size: many
D: -
V: TRBV5-1

DNA: TGTGCCAGCAGCCCCGAGCAGGGGACCTACAATGAGCAGTTCTTC
CDR3: CASSPEQGTYNEQFF
J: TRBJ2-1
size: -
D: -
V: TRBV7-9

DNA: TGTGCCAGCAGCTGGGGACAGAATGAGCAGTTCTTC
CDR3: CASSWGQNEQFF
J: TRBJ2-1
size: -
D: TRBD1
V: TRBV5-4

DNA: TGTGCCAGTAGTACCCCAGGGGGAAACTACGAGCAGTACTTC
CDR3: CASSTPGGNYEQYF
J: TRBJ2-7
size: -
D: TRBD1
V: TRBV19

DNA: TGTGCCAGCAGTTACTCGAGAGGTGGAGGGGATGAAAAACTGTTTTTT
CDR3: CASSYSRGGGDEKLFF
J: TRBJ1-4
size: -
D: -
V: TRBV6-5

DNA: TGTGCCAGCCGGGACAGGGGAGATGGCTACACCTTC
CDR3: CASRDRGDGYTF
J: TRBJ1-2
size: -
D: TRBD1
V: TRBV2

DNA: TGTGCCACCAGCAGAGTTACTAGCTCCTCTGGGGCCAACGTCCTGACTTTC
CDR3: CATSRVTSSSGANVLTF
J: TRBJ2-6
size: -
D: -
V: TRBV15

DNA: TGTGCCAGCTCCCAAAACCCCAACGTGGGCAGTTACGAGCAGTACTTC
CDR3: CASSQNPNVGSYEQYF
J: TRBJ2-7
size: -
D: -
V: TRBV18

DNA: TGTGCCAGCAGTCCGCGGACAAGCTACGAGCAGTACTTC
CDR3: CASSPRTSYEQYF
J: TRBJ2-7
size: -
D: -
V: TRBV27

DNA: TGTGCCAGCAGTCCTCGGGCGGGGATCTACGAGCAGTACTTC
CDR3: CASSPRAGIYEQYF
J: TRBJ2-7
size: -
D: -
V: TRBV27

DNA: TGTGCCAGCAGCTTAGCGTCAGCGGGAGCATACGAGCAGTACTTC
CDR3: CASSLASAGAYEQYF
J: TRBJ2-7
size: -
D: TRBD2
V: TRBV7-9

DNA: TGCGCCAGCAGCCAGCCCCGATCTTTTTCCCCCCGGGAGAGGGATGGCTACACCTTC
CDR3: CASSQPRSFSPRERDGYTF
J: TRBJ1-2
size: -
D: -
V: TRBV4-1

DNA: TGTGCCAGCAGTGAAGTTAGGGGTTATAGCTATGGCTACACCTTC
CDR3: CASSEVRGYSYGYTF
J: TRBJ1-2
size: -
D: -
V: TRBV2

DNA: TGTGCCAGCCGGAGAGCCTCTGGAAACACCATATATTTT
CDR3: CASRRASGNTIYF
J: TRBJ1-3
size: -
D: -
V: TRBV6-1

DNA: TGTGCCAGCAGCGAGGGTAGCGGGGGGTACGAGCAGTACTTC
CDR3: CASSEGSGGYEQYF
J: TRBJ2-7
size: -
D: TRBD2
V: TRBV9

DNA: TGTGCCAGCCGGGGGGGGTTGAATCAGCCCCAGCATTTT
CDR3: CASRGGLNQPQHF
J: TRBJ1-5
size: -
D: -
V: TRBV2

DNA: TGTGCCAGCTCAACCCGACAGGGGGCGCGTGGCAACACCTTC
CDR3: CASSTRQGARGNTF
J: TRBJ1-2
size: -
D: TRBD1
V: TRBV4-2